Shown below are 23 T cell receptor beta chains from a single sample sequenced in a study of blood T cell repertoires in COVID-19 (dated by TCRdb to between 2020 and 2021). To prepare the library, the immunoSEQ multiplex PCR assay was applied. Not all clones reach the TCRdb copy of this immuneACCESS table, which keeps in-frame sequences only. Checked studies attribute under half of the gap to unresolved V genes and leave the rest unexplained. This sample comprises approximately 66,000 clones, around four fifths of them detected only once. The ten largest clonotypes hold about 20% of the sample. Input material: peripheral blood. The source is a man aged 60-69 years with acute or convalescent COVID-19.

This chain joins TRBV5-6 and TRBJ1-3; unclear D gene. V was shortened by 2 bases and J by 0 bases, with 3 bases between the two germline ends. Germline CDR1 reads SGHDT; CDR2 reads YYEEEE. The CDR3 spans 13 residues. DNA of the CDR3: TGTGCCAGCAGCTTTCTCTCTGGAAACACCATATATTTT. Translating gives CASSFLSGNTIYF.

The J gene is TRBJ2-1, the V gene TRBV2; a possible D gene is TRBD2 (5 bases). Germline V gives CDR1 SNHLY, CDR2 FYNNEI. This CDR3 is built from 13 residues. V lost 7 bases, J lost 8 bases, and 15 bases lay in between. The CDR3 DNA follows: TGTGCCAGCACCCCGGACTCCTTTTATGAGCAGTTCTTC. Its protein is CASTPDSFYEQFF. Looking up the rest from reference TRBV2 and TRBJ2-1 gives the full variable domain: EPEVTQTPSHQVTQMGQEVILRCVPISNHLYFYWYRQILGQKVEFLVSFYNNEISEKSEIFDDQFSVERPDGSNFTLKIRSTKLEDSAMYFCASTPDSFYEQFFGPGTRLTVL.

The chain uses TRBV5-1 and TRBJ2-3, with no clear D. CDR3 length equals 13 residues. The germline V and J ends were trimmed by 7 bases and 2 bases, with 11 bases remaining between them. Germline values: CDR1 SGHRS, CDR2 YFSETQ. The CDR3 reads CASRGVNTDTQYF. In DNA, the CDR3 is TGCGCCAGCCGAGGAGTGAACACAGATACGCAGTATTTT. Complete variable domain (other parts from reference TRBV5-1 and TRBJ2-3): KAGVTQTPRYLIKTRGQQVTLSCSPISGHRSVSWYQQTPGQGLQFLFEYFSETQRNKGNFPGRFSGRQFSNSRSEMNVSTLELGDSALYLCASRGVNTDTQYFGPGTRLTVL.

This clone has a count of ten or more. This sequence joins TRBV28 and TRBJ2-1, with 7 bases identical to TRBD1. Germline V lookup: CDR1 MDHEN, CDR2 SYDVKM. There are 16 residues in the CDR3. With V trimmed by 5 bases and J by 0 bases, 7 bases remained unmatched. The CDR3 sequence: CASSKKGQSSYNEQFF. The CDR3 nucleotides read TGTGCCAGCAGTAAGAAGGGACAGAGCTCCTACAATGAGCAGTTCTTC.

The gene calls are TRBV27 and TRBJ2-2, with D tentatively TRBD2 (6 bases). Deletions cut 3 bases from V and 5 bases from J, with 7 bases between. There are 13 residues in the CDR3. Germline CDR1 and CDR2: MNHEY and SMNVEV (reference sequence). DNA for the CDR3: TGTGCCAGCAGTTTCGGGGGAACCGGGGAGCTGTTTTTT. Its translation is CASSFGGTGELFF.

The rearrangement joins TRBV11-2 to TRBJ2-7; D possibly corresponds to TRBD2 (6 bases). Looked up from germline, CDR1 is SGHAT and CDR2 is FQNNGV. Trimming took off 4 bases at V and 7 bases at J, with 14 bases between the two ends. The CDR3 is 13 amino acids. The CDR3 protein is CASSSDPGGEQYV. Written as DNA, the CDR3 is TGTGCCAGCAGCTCCGACCCCGGGGGAGAGCAGTACGTC.

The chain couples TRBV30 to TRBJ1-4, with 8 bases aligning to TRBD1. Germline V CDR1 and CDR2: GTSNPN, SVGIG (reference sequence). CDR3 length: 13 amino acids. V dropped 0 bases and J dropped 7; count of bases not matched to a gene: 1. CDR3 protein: CAWSVGQGEKLFF. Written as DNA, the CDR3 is TGTGCCTGGAGTGTAGGACAGGGTGAAAAACTGTTTTTT.

CDR3 loop: CASSQEAVSADGYTF. The CDR3 DNA sequence: TGCGCCAGCAGCCAAGAGGCGGTTTCGGCAGACGGCTACACCTTC. The V call is TRBV4-1, the J call TRBJ1-2; D uncertain. This CDR3 is built from 15 residues. In germline, CDR1 is MGHRA, CDR2 YSYEKL. Trimming shortened V by 0 bases and J by 8 bases, and 16 bases separated the two germline ends.

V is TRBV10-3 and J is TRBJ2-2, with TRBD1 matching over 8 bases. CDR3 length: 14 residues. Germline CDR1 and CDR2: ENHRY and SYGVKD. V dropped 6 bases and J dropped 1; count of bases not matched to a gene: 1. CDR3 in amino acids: CAIRGTGNTGELFF. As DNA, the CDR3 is TGTGCCATCAGAGGGACAGGGAACACCGGGGAGCTGTTTTTT.

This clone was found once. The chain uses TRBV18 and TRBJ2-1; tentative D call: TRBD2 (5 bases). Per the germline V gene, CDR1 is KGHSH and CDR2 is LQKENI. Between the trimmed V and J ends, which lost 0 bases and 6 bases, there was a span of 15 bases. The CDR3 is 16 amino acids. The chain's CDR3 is CASSPPLRDIVNEQFF. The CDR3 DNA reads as TGTGCCAGCTCACCACCGTTACGGGATATCGTCAATGAGCAGTTCTTC.

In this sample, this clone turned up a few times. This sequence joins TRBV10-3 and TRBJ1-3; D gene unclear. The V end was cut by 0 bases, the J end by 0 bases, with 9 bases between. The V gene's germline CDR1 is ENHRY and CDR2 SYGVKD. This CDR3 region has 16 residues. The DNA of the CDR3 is TGTGCCATCAGTGAGTCTAAGGAGAACTCTGGAAACACCATATATTTT. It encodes CAISESKENSGNTIYF.

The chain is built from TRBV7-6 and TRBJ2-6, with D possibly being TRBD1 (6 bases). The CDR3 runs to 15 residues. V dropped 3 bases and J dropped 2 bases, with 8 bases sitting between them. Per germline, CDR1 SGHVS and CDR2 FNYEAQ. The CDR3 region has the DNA TGTGCCAGCAGCTTCTCAGGGGCTGGGGCCAACGTCCTGACTTTC. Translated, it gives CASSFSGAGANVLTF.

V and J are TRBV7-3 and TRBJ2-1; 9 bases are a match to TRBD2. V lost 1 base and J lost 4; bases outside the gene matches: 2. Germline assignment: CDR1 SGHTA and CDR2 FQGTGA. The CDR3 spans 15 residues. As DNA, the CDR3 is TGTGCCAGCAGCTTAAAGGCGGGAGGGTACAATGAGCAGTTCTTC. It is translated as CASSLKAGGYNEQFF.

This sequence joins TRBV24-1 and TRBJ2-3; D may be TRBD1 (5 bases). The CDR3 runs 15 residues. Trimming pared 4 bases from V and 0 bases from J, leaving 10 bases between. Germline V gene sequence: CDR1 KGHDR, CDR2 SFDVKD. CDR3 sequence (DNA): TGTGCCACCAGTGACTCCCGACAGAGCACAGATACGCAGTATTTT. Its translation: CATSDSRQSTDTQYF.

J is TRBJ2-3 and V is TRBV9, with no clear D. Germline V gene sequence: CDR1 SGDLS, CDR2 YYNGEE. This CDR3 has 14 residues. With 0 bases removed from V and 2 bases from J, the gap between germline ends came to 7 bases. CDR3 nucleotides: TGTGCCAGCAGCGTAGGGCCGATCACAGATACGCAGTATTTT. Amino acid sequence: CASSVGPITDTQYF.

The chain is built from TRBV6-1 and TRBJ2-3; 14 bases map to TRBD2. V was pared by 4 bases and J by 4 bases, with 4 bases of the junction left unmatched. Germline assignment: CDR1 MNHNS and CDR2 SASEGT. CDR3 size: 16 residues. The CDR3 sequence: CASSGLTSGGADTQYF. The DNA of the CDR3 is TGTGCCAGCAGTGGGTTGACTAGCGGGGGGGCAGATACGCAGTATTTT.

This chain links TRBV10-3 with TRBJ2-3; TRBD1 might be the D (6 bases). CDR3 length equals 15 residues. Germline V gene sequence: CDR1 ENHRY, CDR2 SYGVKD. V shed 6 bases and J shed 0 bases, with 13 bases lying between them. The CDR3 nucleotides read TGTGCCATCAGAGCAGGGGCTTCTAGCACAGATACGCAGTATTTT. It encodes CAIRAGASSTDTQYF.

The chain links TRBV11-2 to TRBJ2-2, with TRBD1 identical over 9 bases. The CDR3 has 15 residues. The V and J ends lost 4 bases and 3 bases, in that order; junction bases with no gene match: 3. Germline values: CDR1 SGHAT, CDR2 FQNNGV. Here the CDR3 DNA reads TGTGCCAGCAGCTCGGGGACAGGGTACACCGGGGAGCTGTTTTTT. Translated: CASSSGTGYTGELFF.

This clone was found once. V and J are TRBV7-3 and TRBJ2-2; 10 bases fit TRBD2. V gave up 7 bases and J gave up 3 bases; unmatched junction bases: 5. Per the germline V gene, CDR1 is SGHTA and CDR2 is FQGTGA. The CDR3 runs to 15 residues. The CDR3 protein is CASTPGTSDTGELFF. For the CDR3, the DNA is TGTGCCAGCACCCCCGGGACTAGCGACACCGGGGAGCTGTTTTTT.

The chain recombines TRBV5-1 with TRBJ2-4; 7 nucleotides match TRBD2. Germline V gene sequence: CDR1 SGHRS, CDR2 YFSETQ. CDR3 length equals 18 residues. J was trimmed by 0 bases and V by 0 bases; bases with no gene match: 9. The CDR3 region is CASSLAGLAELAKNIQYF. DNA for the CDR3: TGCGCCAGCAGCTTGGCCGGGCTAGCGGAGCTAGCCAAAAACATTCAGTACTTC.

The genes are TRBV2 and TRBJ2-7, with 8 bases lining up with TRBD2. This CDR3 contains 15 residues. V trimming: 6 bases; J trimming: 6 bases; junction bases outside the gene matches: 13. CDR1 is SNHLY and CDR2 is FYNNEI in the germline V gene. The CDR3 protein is CASSAEGLASPEQYF. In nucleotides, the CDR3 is TGTGCCAGCAGCGCCGAAGGACTAGCTAGTCCCGAGCAGTACTTC.

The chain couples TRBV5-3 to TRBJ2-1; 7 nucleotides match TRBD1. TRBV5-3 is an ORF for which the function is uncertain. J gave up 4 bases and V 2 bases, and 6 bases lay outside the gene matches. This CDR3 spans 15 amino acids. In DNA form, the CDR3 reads TGTGCCAGAAGCTTACTGGACAGGAGGTACAATGAGCAGTTCTTC. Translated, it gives CARSLLDRRYNEQFF.

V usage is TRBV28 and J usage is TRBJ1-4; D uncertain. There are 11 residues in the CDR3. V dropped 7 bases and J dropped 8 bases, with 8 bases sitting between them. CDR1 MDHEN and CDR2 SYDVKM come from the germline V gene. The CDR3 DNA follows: TGTGCCAGCAAGCGGTGGGAAAAACTGTTTTTT. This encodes CASKRWEKLFF.